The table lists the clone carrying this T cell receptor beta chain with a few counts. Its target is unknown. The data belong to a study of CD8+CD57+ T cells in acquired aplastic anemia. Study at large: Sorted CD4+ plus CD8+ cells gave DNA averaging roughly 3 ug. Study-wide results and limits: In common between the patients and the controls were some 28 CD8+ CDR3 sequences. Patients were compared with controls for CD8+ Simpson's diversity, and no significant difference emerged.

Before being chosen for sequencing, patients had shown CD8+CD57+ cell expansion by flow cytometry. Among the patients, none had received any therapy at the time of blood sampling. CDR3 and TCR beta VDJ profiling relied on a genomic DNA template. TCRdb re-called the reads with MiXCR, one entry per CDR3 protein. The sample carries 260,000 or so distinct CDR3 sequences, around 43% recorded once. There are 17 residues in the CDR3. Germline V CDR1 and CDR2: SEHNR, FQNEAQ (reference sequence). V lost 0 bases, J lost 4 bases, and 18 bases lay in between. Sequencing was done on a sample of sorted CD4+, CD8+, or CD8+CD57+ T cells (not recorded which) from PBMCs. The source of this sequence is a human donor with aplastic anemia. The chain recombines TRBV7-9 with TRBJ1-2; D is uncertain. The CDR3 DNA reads TGTGCCAGCAGCTTAGCGGCAGGCGGGGAATTGGGCTATGGCTACACCTTC. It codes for CASSLAAGGELGYGYTF.